A selection of T cell receptor beta chains follows, all from one sample in a study of cytomegalovirus exposure and HLA in healthy donors. Clones were sequenced by immunoSEQ multiplex PCR, and TCRdb holds only the in-frame ones, with some missing. The sample includes around 150,000 clones, 70% to 80% of them seen just once. The specimen was PBMCs. These receptors were obtained from a man in his 60s in good health and CMV-seronegative. The CDR3 runs from the conserved cysteine through the conserved F or W. A D gene is named only where the DNA matches it firmly. A row's size may be missing; if present it is once, few, many or a size class.

cdr3_nt cdr3_aa d_call v_call clone_size j_call
TGCGCCAGCAGCTTGCGGCGGGAGAACACTGAAGCTTTCTTT CASSLRRENTEAFF NA TRBV5-1 NA TRBJ1-1
TGTGCCAGTAGACTAGCGGGAGATTCCGAGCAGTACTTC CASRLAGDSEQYF TRBD2 TRBV6-6 NA TRBJ2-7
TGTGCCAGCAGCGAAGCGGGAGAGACCCAGTACTTC CASSEAGETQYF NA TRBV7-7 NA TRBJ2-5
TGCGCCAGCAGTGCATCTAGAACAGATACGCAGTATTTT CASSASRTDTQYF NA TRBV10-1 NA TRBJ2-3
TGTGCCAGCAGTTACGTGCGGCAGGGTTCCTACGAGCAGTACTTC CASSYVRQGSYEQYF NA TRBV6-5 few TRBJ2-7
TGTGCCAGCAGCTTAGCGGGGCACCCCTACGAGCAGTACTTC CASSLAGHPYEQYF NA TRBV7-9 NA TRBJ2-7
TGTGCCAGCAGTGCCCCTACTTCGAGGAAAGCTAACTATGGCTACACCTTC CASSAPTSRKANYGYTF NA TRBV6-1 NA TRBJ1-2
TGTGCCAGCAGCGAGGGGGGGCCCTATGGCTACACCTTC CASSEGGPYGYTF NA TRBV11-2 NA TRBJ1-2
TGTGCCAGCAGCCATCAGGGGGCGCCTGAAAAACTGTTTTTT CASSHQGAPEKLFF TRBD1 TRBV2 NA TRBJ1-4
TGTGCCAGCAGTATGCAAGTGGGGGGCCAAGAGACCCAGTACTTC CASSMQVGGQETQYF NA TRBV6-1 NA TRBJ2-5
TGTGCCAGCAGCGGACGGAGGGACAGAAGTACAGATACGCAGTATTTT CASSGRRDRSTDTQYF NA TRBV7-2 few TRBJ2-3
TGTGCCAGCAGCCCTACTCCGGGACAGAGCTCCTACGAGCAGTACTTC CASSPTPGQSSYEQYF TRBD1 TRBV5-6 few TRBJ2-7
TGTGCCATCACTAGCGGGGGCGAGCAGTACTTC CAITSGGEQYF TRBD2 TRBV10-3 NA TRBJ2-7
TGTGCCTGGAGTACAGGGGGCGCCTACGAGCAGTACTTC CAWSTGGAYEQYF TRBD1 TRBV30 NA TRBJ2-7
TGTGCCAGCAGCCAAGATAGTGCTTCAGGAGGGCTCGAGCAGTACTTC CASSQDSASGGLEQYF NA TRBV14 once TRBJ2-7
TGTGCCAGCAGTGACTGGGCAGGGGGCAGTGATGGCTACACCTTC CASSDWAGGSDGYTF TRBD1 TRBV6-4 once TRBJ1-2
TGCGCCAGCAGTGTTTCAGGCTCTGGAAACACCATATATTTT CASSVSGSGNTIYF NA TRBV5-1 NA TRBJ1-3
TGTGCCAGCAGTTACTCATATGACAGTCTGAAAACTGAAGCTTTCTTT CASSYSYDSLKTEAFF NA TRBV6-5 NA TRBJ1-1
TGTGCCAGCAGCTTAGGGTCCAGGTCGGCCGGGGAGCTGTTTTTT CASSLGSRSAGELFF NA TRBV11-2 NA TRBJ2-2
TGTGCCAGCTCAGGACAGGTTATCGACACCGGGGAGCTGTTTTTT CASSGQVIDTGELFF TRBD1 TRBV18 NA TRBJ2-2
TGTGCCTGGAGCGGGATTAACACCGGGGAGCTGTTTTTT CAWSGINTGELFF NA TRBV30 NA TRBJ2-2
TGTGCCAGCAGCTTACAGCGGGATAGCTACGAGCAGTACTTC CASSLQRDSYEQYF TRBD2 TRBV7-2 NA TRBJ2-7
TGTGCCTGGAGCCGACAGGGGGCGCGAAAACTGTTTTTT CAWSRQGARKLFF TRBD1 TRBV30 NA TRBJ1-4
TGTGCCAGCAGTAAAGGACTAGATGTGGAGACCCAGTACTTC CASSKGLDVETQYF TRBD2 TRBV6-6 NA TRBJ2-5
TGTGCCAGTAGTCCTTCGGCAGGGGCCTACGAGCAGTACTTC CASSPSAGAYEQYF NA TRBV19 few TRBJ2-7
TGCGCCAGCAGCCTACGACAGGGTGGTCCCTACGAGCAGTACTTC CASSLRQGGPYEQYF TRBD1 TRBV4-1 once TRBJ2-7
TGTGCCTGGGGACAGGGGGCATCAGGGGCCAACGTCCTGACTTTC CAWGQGASGANVLTF TRBD1 TRBV30 NA TRBJ2-6
TGCAGCGTACGGACAGGGGAGGAGACCCAGTACTTC CSVRTGEETQYF TRBD1 TRBV29-1 NA TRBJ2-5
TGTGCCATCAGTGAGAGTGCAGGGGGCCTCAACGAGCAGTACTTC CAISESAGGLNEQYF TRBD1 TRBV10-3 NA TRBJ2-7
TGTGCCAGCAGTTACCCAGGGCGGAATGAAGCTTTCTTT CASSYPGRNEAFF NA TRBV6-5 NA TRBJ1-1
TGTGCCTGGAGTCGACAGGGGGCGCCGGGAGATACGCAGTATTTT CAWSRQGAPGDTQYF TRBD1 TRBV30 NA TRBJ2-3
TGTGCCAGCAGCCCAGGTCGGGAGGTGGAAAACATTCAGTACTTC CASSPGREVENIQYF TRBD2 TRBV5-6 NA TRBJ2-4
TGCGCCAGCAGCCAGCGGACAGGGTTAGATGGCGAGCAGTACTTC CASSQRTGLDGEQYF TRBD1 TRBV4-3 NA TRBJ2-7
TGTGCCAGCAGCTCAGGGGGCGGGAGAGGGACCCAGTACTTC CASSSGGGRGTQYF NA TRBV7-2 NA TRBJ2-5
TGTGCCAGTACCGAGTACCGAGGGTGGAGCACTGAAGCTTTCTTT CASTEYRGWSTEAFF NA TRBV19 NA TRBJ1-1
TGCGCCAGCAGCCCCGGGAATACCAACACCGGGGAGCTGTTTTTT CASSPGNTNTGELFF NA TRBV5-1 NA TRBJ2-2
TGTGCCAGCAGCACGGGACTAGCGGGAGGGCCTGGCTACGAGCAGTACTTC CASSTGLAGGPGYEQYF TRBD2 TRBV7-2 NA TRBJ2-7
TGTGCCAGCAGTTCTTACGGACAGGGGGCCTACGAGCAGTACTTC CASSSYGQGAYEQYF TRBD1 TRBV2 NA TRBJ2-7
TGTGCCTGGAGTGTATCTTACGAGCAGTACTTC CAWSVSYEQYF NA TRBV30 NA TRBJ2-7
TGTGCCAGCAGTTCGGGGACAGTGGGCTACGAGCAGTACTTC CASSSGTVGYEQYF TRBD1 TRBV5-4 few TRBJ2-7
TGTGCCAGCAGCTTAGATGCGGGACAGACTAATGAAAAACTGTTTTTT CASSLDAGQTNEKLFF TRBD1 TRBV7-2 NA TRBJ1-4
TGTGCCAGCAGTTACTCTGTGGTGGGACAGTCCTACGAGCAGTACTTC CASSYSVVGQSYEQYF TRBD1 TRBV6-5 NA TRBJ2-7
TGTGCCAGTAGCACAACGACAGGGGTTGGAAACACCATATATTTT CASSTTTGVGNTIYF TRBD1 TRBV19 NA TRBJ1-3
TGTGCCAGCAGCGTATCCGGGGGGGCCTGGGAGACCCAGTACTTC CASSVSGGAWETQYF TRBD2 TRBV9 NA TRBJ2-5
TGTGCCAGCAGTGACACGGCCGCGGGAGGTCGAGCTGAGCAGTTCTTC CASSDTAAGGRAEQFF TRBD2 TRBV6-4 NA TRBJ2-1
TGCGCCAGCAGTCAATCGGTGGAGGTCCGAGGCACTGAAGCTTTCTTT CASSQSVEVRGTEAFF NA TRBV23-1 NA TRBJ1-1
TGTGCCAGTGGGGGACTAGCGGGGCAAGAGACCCAGTACTTC CASGGLAGQETQYF TRBD2 TRBV2 NA TRBJ2-5
TGTGCCAGCAGTGCATGGGACTCTGGAAACATTCAGTACTTC CASSAWDSGNIQYF NA TRBV6-5 NA TRBJ2-4
TGCAGCGCGAGGAGCCCCCCCGAGCGGAACACTGAAGCTTTCTTT CSARSPPERNTEAFF NA TRBV29-1 few TRBJ1-1
TGTGCCAGCAGCGGCCCCGGGACAGATAAGTACAATGAGCAGTTCTTC CASSGPGTDKYNEQFF TRBD1 TRBV9 NA TRBJ2-1
TGTGCCAGCAGCAAAACTTACCGAGCCTACGAGCAGTACTTC CASSKTYRAYEQYF NA TRBV21-1 NA TRBJ2-7
TGCGCCAGCAGCTTGGCCGAACTAGCGGGAGGGATCACAGATACGCAGTATTTT CASSLAELAGGITDTQYF TRBD2 TRBV5-1 NA TRBJ2-3
TGTGCCTCCGCAACCCTAGCACCTACTAACAATGAGCAGTTCTTC CASATLAPTNNEQFF NA TRBV30 NA TRBJ2-1
TGTGCCAGCAGTTACTCGCAGGGTGAGAGGAACATTCAGTACTTC CASSYSQGERNIQYF NA TRBV6-5 NA TRBJ2-4
TGTGCCAGCAGCTTAGGAGGGCCCTCTGGAAACACCATATATTTT CASSLGGPSGNTIYF NA TRBV7-9 NA TRBJ1-3
TGTGCCAGCAGTTCAACTAGCCGCTTCGGTGAGCAGTTCTTC CASSSTSRFGEQFF NA TRBV2 few TRBJ2-1
TGTGCCAGCAAGCTAGCGGGTTTCACCGGGGAGCTGTTTTTT CASKLAGFTGELFF TRBD2 TRBV27 NA TRBJ2-2
TGCGCCAGCAGCCAAGAGGGACAGGGGCTAGCAACTAATGAAAAACTGTTTTTT CASSQEGQGLATNEKLFF TRBD1 TRBV4-3 once TRBJ1-4
TGTGCCAGCAGTGGCGGACTAGCGGGGGTCGAAGAGACCCAGTACTTC CASSGGLAGVEETQYF TRBD2 TRBV2 NA TRBJ2-5
TGCGCCAGCAGCCAAGAGCGCGACAGGGGAAACAACTCAGCTAACTATGGCTACACCTTC CASSQERDRGNNSANYGYTF TRBD1 TRBV4-1 once TRBJ1-2